Listed below are T cell receptor beta chains from one sample, sequenced in a study of monozygotic twins with inflammatory bowel disease. TCRdb re-called the 5' RACE reads, yielding one record per CDR3 amino acid sequence without DNA. This repertoire includes 140,000 to 150,000 distinct CDR3 sequences. The sample was blood. Every receptor here comes from a human donor with ulcerative colitis or Crohn's disease, or a healthy co-twin of an affected twin (not recorded which). Both conserved end residues are part of each CDR3. The order of the fields is CDR3 protein, V gene, J gene.

cdr3_aa: CSASAPGLAVYNEQFF; v_call: TRBV20-1; j_call: TRBJ2-1
cdr3_aa: CATVNREISEQFF; v_call: TRBV6-2/TRBV6-3; j_call: TRBJ2-1
cdr3_aa: CASSSRVAPGANVLTF; v_call: TRBV5-1; j_call: TRBJ2-6
cdr3_aa: CASSPVGSYNEQFF; v_call: TRBV9; j_call: TRBJ2-1
cdr3_aa: CASSLEGTRTYNEQFF; v_call: TRBV5-1; j_call: TRBJ2-1
cdr3_aa: CASSFVGRAAYEQYF; v_call: TRBV5-4; j_call: TRBJ2-7
cdr3_aa: CASSEYLKGTDTQYF; v_call: TRBV10-1; j_call: TRBJ2-3
cdr3_aa: CSARPLYSQPQHF; v_call: TRBV20-1; j_call: TRBJ1-5
cdr3_aa: CASSFQHVRAFF; v_call: TRBV28; j_call: TRBJ1-1
cdr3_aa: CASSQVRGGFSSTTEAFF; v_call: TRBV14; j_call: TRBJ1-1
cdr3_aa: CASSEYRGARETQYF; v_call: TRBV25-1; j_call: TRBJ2-5
cdr3_aa: CSALGASNQPQHF; v_call: TRBV20-1; j_call: TRBJ1-5
cdr3_aa: CASSIVISGSNNEQFF; v_call: TRBV19; j_call: TRBJ2-1
cdr3_aa: CASSLNSFRYNEQFF; v_call: TRBV5-4; j_call: TRBJ2-1
cdr3_aa: CASSYRGIYNEQFF; v_call: TRBV6-6; j_call: TRBJ2-1
cdr3_aa: CATSRVPTGVNSPLHF; v_call: TRBV15; j_call: TRBJ1-6